Presented here are 9 T cell receptor beta chains from one specimen sequenced in a study of human T cells and chemical hapten exposure. TCRdb recomputed calls from the RACE reads with MiXCR, one row per CDR3 protein. The data contain about 82,000 distinct CDR3 sequences, 9.5% to 12% of them singletons. The time point was: patch test 1, 2 weeks after DPC sensitization. Treatment indicated: therapeutic diphenylcyclopropenone sensitization with weekly scalp DPC. The sample here was whole blood, taken in connection with sensitization to the hapten diphenylcyclopropenone (DPC). Source of these receptors: a woman in her forties or fifties with alopecia areata. Some clones in this sample may be carry-over from other donors' samples.

This chain joins TRBV7-9 and TRBJ2-7; 8 positions match TRBD2. The CDR3 totals 14 residues. The ends lost 4 bases at V and 3 bases at J; junction bases unmatched: 5. Looked up from germline, CDR1 is SEHNR and CDR2 is FQNEAQ (reference sequence). The CDR3 reads CASSSGRAGYEQYF. The CDR3 DNA follows: TGTGCCAGCAGCTCCGGGAGGGCCGGCTACGAGCAGTACTTC.

This clonotype appeared many times. The V and J genes are TRBV29-1 and TRBJ1-1; 7 bases align to TRBD1. Germline V lookup: CDR1 SQVTM, CDR2 ANQGSEA. The CDR3 runs 16 residues. V was clipped by 1 base and J by 3 bases; unmatched bases: 11. CDR3 nucleotide sequence: TGCAGCGTTGAAGCGAGCAGGACAGGCGGGTACACTGAAGCTTTCTTT. It codes for CSVEASRTGGYTEAFF.

This clonotype was recorded a few times. CDR3 sequence: CASSSTGTGFNEQYF. The CDR3 DNA follows: TGTGCCAGCAGTTCCACCGGGACAGGGTTTAACGAGCAGTACTTC. The chain employs TRBV27 and TRBJ2-7, with 9 bases lining up with TRBD1. Germline CDR1 reads MNHEY; CDR2 reads SMNVEV (reference sequence). Germline trimming cut 4 bases from V and 5 bases from J; bases unmatched to any gene: 9. The CDR3 covers 15 residues.

There are a few counts of this clonotype. The chain recombines TRBV7-9 with TRBJ1-4; the match to TRBD1 covers 8 bases. Germline V gene data show CDR1 as SEHNR and CDR2 as FQNEAQ (reference sequence). V lost 4 bases, J lost 7 bases, and 8 bases stayed unmatched. This CDR3 is built from 15 residues. CDR3 loop: CASSSWTGSTEKLFF. CDR3 nucleotides: TGTGCCAGCAGCTCATGGACAGGGTCGACTGAAAAACTGTTTTTT.

This clonotype was recorded a few times. The V call is TRBV18, the J call TRBJ2-2; D gene uncertain. Germline CDR1 is KGHSH and CDR2 is LQKENI. There are 11 residues in the CDR3. The germline V and J ends were trimmed by 3 bases and 9 bases, with 5 bases remaining between them. Written as DNA, the CDR3 is TGTGCCAGCTCACCCGACAGGGAGCTGTTTTTT. It yields the protein CASSPDRELFF.

At least ten counts were recorded for this clonotype. V gene TRBV29-1 combines with J gene TRBJ2-7; either TRBD1 or TRBD2 may fit D (6 bases each). The V end was cut by 3 bases, the J end by 7 bases, with 16 bases between. CDR1 and CDR2 (germline): SQVTM, ANQGSEA. The CDR3 covers 13 residues. The CDR3 nucleotides read TGCAGCGTTGATGCGGGACACGGTGGGGAGCAGTACTTC. It is translated as CSVDAGHGGEQYF.

This clonotype was observed a few times. The J gene is TRBJ2-2, the V gene TRBV9, with 7 bases fitting TRBD1. The germline V gene encodes CDR1 SGDLS and CDR2 YYNGEE. This CDR3 spans 15 amino acids. After removal of 4 bases from V and 5 bases from J, the junction contained 8 bases not matched to a gene. CDR3 sequence (DNA): TGTGCCAGCAGCTCGGGACAGCCGGGAACCGGGGAGCTGTTTTTT. Its translation is CASSSGQPGTGELFF.

The genes are TRBV20-1 and TRBJ2-1, with TRBD1 matching 7 bases. J gave up 7 bases and V 0 bases, and 15 bases lay outside the gene matches. Germline V gene sequence: CDR1 DFQATT, CDR2 SNEGSKA (reference sequence). CDR3 length equals 17 residues. This chain's CDR3 is CSAREAPAGGLRNEQFF. Here the CDR3 DNA reads TGCAGTGCTAGAGAAGCCCCGGCAGGGGGTCTTCGGAATGAGCAGTTCTTC.

The table lists this clonotype with a few counts. The chain combines TRBV2 with TRBJ1-1; tentative D call: TRBD1 (6 bases). V was trimmed by 5 bases and J by 4 bases, leaving 14 bases between them. CDR3 length: 14 amino acids. Germline lookup yields CDR1 SNHLY and CDR2 FYNNEI. The CDR3 DNA sequence: TGTGCCAGCAGTTCCGTGGGGGGCTTCACTGAAGCTTTCTTT. It yields the protein CASSSVGGFTEAFF.